What follows is one T cell receptor (beta chain) and its context. What it binds is not known. This sample was taken from a study of CD8 T cells in ankylosing spondylitis. The study, taken as a whole, reports: In ankylosing spondylitis blood, a motif of roughly eight highly homologous TCR beta variants appeared characteristic. Clones that were linked to disease were CD8+ and were relatively rare in peripheral blood. Previously reported in reactive arthritis synovial fluid and blood were some of the motif variants.

TCRdb independently ran MiXCR on the 5' RACE reads; one entry per CDR3 protein. The data hold 250,000 to 400,000 distinct CDR3 sequences, with around a tenth observed a single time. The CDR3 runs 14 residues. Germline V gives CDR1 SGHRS, CDR2 YFSETQ. V was pared by 3 bases and J by 6 bases, with 13 bases between. The chain couples TRBV5-1 to TRBJ2-1; unclear D gene. The sequencing input was blood, either unsorted or a sorted T cell fraction (not recorded which). The clonotype comes from a female donor with ankylosing spondylitis or in good health (not recorded which). The CDR3: CASSSEATVNEQFF. The CDR3 bases are TGCGCCAGCAGCTCCGAAGCGACGGTCAATGAGCAGTTCTTC.